This is a list of T cell receptor beta chains from one sample in a study of shared clonotypes between healthy human individuals. Measured with immunoSEQ multiplex PCR; TCRdb has only the in-frame clones, and not every one. The sample records about 2.1 million clones, 80% to 95% being singletons. Sequencing was performed on naive CD8+ T cells from PBMCs. These receptor sequences come from a man in his late teens or twenties in good health. Some clones in this sample may be carry-over from other donors' samples. The CDR3 runs from the conserved cysteine through the conserved F or W. D genes are given only for firm matches. Clone size is stated in some rows and not others, as once, few, many or a class when expanded.

TRBJ2-1 | - | TRBV7-2 | TRBD2 | TGTGCCAGCAGCTCGACTAGCGGGAGTTTAAATGAGCAGTTCTTC | CASSSTSGSLNEQFF
TRBJ2-7 | - | TRBV7-2 | TRBD1 | TGTGCCAGCAGCTTGGACAGGGAGAGGGTATCCTACGAGCAGTACTTC | CASSLDRERVSYEQYF
TRBJ2-5 | - | TRBV5-5 | - | TGTGCCAGCAGTATCGAGTCGGGGCGAGAGACCCAGTACTTC | CASSIESGRETQYF
TRBJ2-3 | - | TRBV25-1 | - | TGTGCCAGCAGTGAGGCCTCCTTCCTCACAGATACGCAGTATTTT | CASSEASFLTDTQYF
TRBJ2-1 | - | TRBV4-3 | - | TGCGCCAGCAGCCGGGTGGCGGCGAGCTCCTACAATGAGCAGTTCTTC | CASSRVAASSYNEQFF
TRBJ1-2 | - | TRBV28 | - | TGTGCCAGCAGTTTGGTAGTGCGTAAATTGGACTATGGCTACACCTTC | CASSLVVRKLDYGYTF
TRBJ2-1 | - | TRBV9 | TRBD1 | TGTGCCAGCAGCGTAGCATCGGGACAGGGGTACGGCAATGAGCAGTTCTTC | CASSVASGQGYGNEQFF
TRBJ2-3 | - | TRBV29-1 | TRBD2 | TGCAGCGTCAAAGGAGGGCTAGCGGCCTCGGATACGCAGTATTTT | CSVKGGLAASDTQYF
TRBJ2-5 | - | TRBV9 | - | TGTGCCAGCAGCGAGGGGACACTCGACGGGGAGACCCAGTACTTC | CASSEGTLDGETQYF
TRBJ2-3 | - | TRBV4-1 | - | TGCGCCAGCAGCCTCCGATTTGAGGGGGAAGGGGCAGATACGCAGTATTTT | CASSLRFEGEGADTQYF
TRBJ2-4 | - | TRBV11-1 | - | TGTGCCAGCAGCCCAAGGGGGGCCAAAAACATTCAGTACTTC | CASSPRGAKNIQYF
TRBJ1-2 | - | TRBV9 | - | TGTGCCAGCAGCGTAGGACAGGCGACAGTTGGCTACACCTTC | CASSVGQATVGYTF
TRBJ2-2 | - | TRBV27 | TRBD1 | TGTGCCAGCAGTTTGGGGACAGGGGTCACCGGGGAGCTGTTTTTT | CASSLGTGVTGELFF
TRBJ2-7 | - | TRBV7-2 | TRBD2 | TGTGCCAGCAGCCCCCTTGCGGGCGGGAGCCCCTACGAGCAGTACTTC | CASSPLAGGSPYEQYF
TRBJ2-7 | - | TRBV5-6 | - | TGTGCCAGCAGCCCCCAGGGTCGGGAGCAGTACTTC | CASSPQGREQYF
TRBJ2-1 | - | TRBV11-3 | TRBD2 | TGTGCCAGCAGCTACAGCGGGGAGCAAAAAAATGAGCAGTTCTTC | CASSYSGEQKNEQFF
TRBJ2-7 | - | TRBV29-1 | TRBD1 | TGCAGCGCAACGGGACAGGGCTACGAGCAGTACTTC | CSATGQGYEQYF
TRBJ2-3 | - | TRBV27 | TRBD1 | TGTGCCAGCAGTAATCGGACAGGGGGCAACACAGATACGCAGTATTTT | CASSNRTGGNTDTQYF
TRBJ2-2 | few | TRBV7-9 | - | TGTGCCAGCAGCTCAGAGAACACCGGGGAGCTGTTTTTT | CASSSENTGELFF
TRBJ1-1 | - | TRBV7-3 | - | TGTGCCAGCAGCCCCCAGGTAGGGACTGGCACTGAAGCTTTCTTT | CASSPQVGTGTEAFF
TRBJ2-6 | - | TRBV5-1 | TRBD1 | TGCGCCAGCAGCTGGGACAGGGAGTTGTCTGGGGCCAACGTCCTGACTTTC | CASSWDRELSGANVLTF
TRBJ2-7 | - | TRBV5-1 | - | TGCGCCAGCAGCCCTAATTTAAGGGGGACCTCCTACGAGCAGTACTTC | CASSPNLRGTSYEQYF
TRBJ1-1 | - | TRBV19 | TRBD1 | TGTGCCAGTAGTATCAGGACAGGGGACGCTGAAGCTTTCTTT | CASSIRTGDAEAFF
TRBJ2-1 | - | TRBV28 | - | TGTGCCAGCGAACCCGGGGGACCGCCGTCCTACAATGAGCAGTTCTTC | CASEPGGPPSYNEQFF
TRBJ2-1 | - | TRBV7-6 | TRBD1 | TGTGCCAGCAGCTTTCTCGACAGGGGGGTCAATGAGCAGTTCTTC | CASSFLDRGVNEQFF
TRBJ2-7 | once | TRBV19 | TRBD1 | TGTGCCAGTAGTATACTACTTGGGACAGCATCCTACGAGCAGTACTTC | CASSILLGTASYEQYF
TRBJ2-7 | - | TRBV27 | TRBD2 | TGTGCCAGCACCCCAGCGGGAGGTTACTTCTACGAGCAGTACTTC | CASTPAGGYFYEQYF
TRBJ2-1 | - | TRBV7-9 | - | TGTGCCAGCAGCCCCACAAAGAGCAATGAGCAGTTCTTC | CASSPTKSNEQFF
TRBJ2-7 | - | TRBV6-6 | TRBD2 | TGTGCCAGCAGTGGGTTAGCGGGAGTCCCCTACGAGCAGTACTTC | CASSGLAGVPYEQYF
TRBJ2-1 | once | TRBV7-9 | - | TGTGCCAGCAGTTTAGAGGGACCCCCCTCCTACAATGAGCAGTTCTTC | CASSLEGPPSYNEQFF
TRBJ2-1 | - | TRBV4-1 | TRBD2 | TGCGCCAGCAGCTCACCTAGCGGATTTACCTACAATGAGCAGTTCTTC | CASSSPSGFTYNEQFF
TRBJ2-3 | - | TRBV30 | TRBD2 | TGTGCCGGGACACCGGGGGGGGGCACAGATACGCAGTATTTT | CAGTPGGGTDTQYF
TRBJ1-1 | - | TRBV29-1 | - | TGCAGCGTTCCACACAGTGCGGACAGCCGCACTGAAGCTTTCTTT | CSVPHSADSRTEAFF
TRBJ1-5 | once | TRBV15 | - | TGTGCCACCAGCAGACGGGTCAATCAGCCCCAGCATTTT | CATSRRVNQPQHF
TRBJ2-3 | - | TRBV2 | - | TGTGCCAGCAGTGTTAGCGCAAGCACAGATACGCAGTATTTT | CASSVSASTDTQYF
TRBJ1-3 | once | TRBV30 | - | TGTGCCTGGAGTCGAGACAGTTCGGGCGACACCATATATTTT | CAWSRDSSGDTIYF
TRBJ2-5 | - | TRBV28 | TRBD2 | TGTGCCAGCAGCCCTGGGGGGGAAGGAGAGACCCAGTACTTC | CASSPGGEGETQYF
TRBJ1-3 | - | TRBV5-1 | - | TGCGCCAGCAGCCCCGTGCCCCTTAACTCTGGAAACACCATATATTTT | CASSPVPLNSGNTIYF
TRBJ2-1 | - | TRBV29-1 | TRBD2 | TGCAGCGTTGTATCGTCTAGCGGGAAAGGTGAGCAGTTCTTC | CSVVSSSGKGEQFF
TRBJ1-1 | - | TRBV9 | - | TGTGCCAGCAGCGGGGAGTTTGGGACGAACACTGAAGCTTTCTTT | CASSGEFGTNTEAFF
TRBJ1-1 | - | TRBV2 | - | TGTGCGGCGGTCGGGGGAACTGAAGCTTTCTTT | CAAVGGTEAFF
TRBJ1-1 | - | TRBV11-2 | TRBD1 | TGTGCCAGCAGCTCAAGACAGGGGTTGAACACTGAAGCTTTCTTT | CASSSRQGLNTEAFF
TRBJ2-2 | - | TRBV7-6 | - | TGTGCCAGCAGCTTAGGGGGGAGGGAGCTGTTTTTT | CASSLGGRELFF
TRBJ2-5 | once | TRBV10-3 | TRBD1 | TGTGCCATCAGCGACAGGGGCCCGGAGACCCAGTACTTC | CAISDRGPETQYF
TRBJ1-4 | - | TRBV7-9 | TRBD1 | TGTGCCAGCAGCTGGGGGGACAGCGCAACTAATGAAAAACTGTTTTTT | CASSWGDSATNEKLFF
TRBJ2-7 | - | TRBV28 | TRBD2 | TGTGCCAGCAGTTACGGGAGGGCCCTCGAGCAGTACTTC | CASSYGRALEQYF
TRBJ2-3 | - | TRBV7-9 | - | TGTGCCAGCAGCTTACCTGCGGGACAACCCACAGATACGCAGTATTTT | CASSLPAGQPTDTQYF
TRBJ2-5 | few | TRBV6-1 | - | TGTGCCAGCAGTTCCGGGCCCCAAGAGACCCAGTACTTC | CASSSGPQETQYF
TRBJ2-7 | - | TRBV10-1 | TRBD2 | TGCGCCACCCCCGGAGACAGGGTGCAACTAGCGGGTGGACCTACCTACGAGCAGTACTTC | CATPGDRVQLAGGPTYEQYF